This T cell receptor beta chain was identified in a study of beta chain features in type 1 diabetes. Whole-study context: Patients looked much like healthy donors when it came to age, gender and cell yields. Study-level results: Type 1 diabetes patients showed a moderate but significant shortening of TCRB CDR3s in all four CD4+ subsets.

This CDR3 contains 11 residues. Germline CDR1 and CDR2: GTSNPN and SVGIG (reference sequence). Trimming stripped 1 base from V and 9 bases from J, with 7 bases between. Of the isolated RNA, all was reverse transcribed, and so the sequenced material was expressed TCRB transcripts. Profiling relied on immunoSEQ multiplex PCR, and the TCRdb table lists in-frame clones only, not all of them. The table includes fewer than 200,000 clones, approximately 10% detected once. Notes on this clone: Its antigen is unidentified.

The sequenced sample was central memory CD4+ T cells from blood. This sequence originates from a man aged 25-45 years with type 1 diabetes. The V call is TRBV30, the J call TRBJ2-1; perhaps TRBD1 as D (5 bases). DNA of the CDR3: TGTGCCTGGAGTGGTCAGGGTGAGCAGTTCTTC. Translating gives CAWSGQGEQFF. Filled out from reference TRBV30 and TRBJ2-1, the complete variable domain reads SQTIHQWPATLVQPVGSPLSLECTVEGTSNPNLYWYRQAAGRGLQLLFYSVGIGQISSEVPQNLSASRPQDRQFILSSKKLLLSDSGFYLCAWSGQGEQFFGPGTRLTVL.